This T cell receptor beta chain comes out of a study of T cells in Graves' hyperthyroidism and ophthalmopathy. The V end was cut by 4 bases, the J end by 12 bases, with 16 bases between. The CDR3 is 13 amino acids. Germline assignment: CDR1 SNHLY and CDR2 FYNNEI. Amplified TCR beta CDR3 regions derived from RNA transcripts. During a first-round RT-PCR of the TCR CDR3, the HTBI primer set was used. MiXCR, run by TCRdb on the multiplex PCR reads, gives a single entry per CDR3 protein. The table includes 250,000 to 300,000 distinct CDR3 sequences, 12% to 15% detected once. This clonotype was seen ten or more times.

The chain recombines TRBV2 with TRBJ2-1; possible D gene TRBD2, 6 bases. The sequenced material came from blood. The receptor was isolated from a woman aged 40 to 50 with Graves' hyperthyroidism. Here the CDR3 DNA reads TGTGCCAGCAGTGTTCCGGGGGACCTTGGGCAGTTCTTC. This translates into CASSVPGDLGQFF.